Listed below are T cell receptor beta chains from one sample, sequenced in a study of liver allograft versus peripheral blood T cells. Each CDR3 protein gets one entry after TCRdb re-called the reads with MiXCR. The sample has 9,000 to 13,000 distinct CDR3 sequences, about 25% seen once. Source of these receptors: a human patient who had a liver transplant. Some T cells may be the graft donor's. CDR3s include the opening cysteine and the closing phenylalanine or tryptophan. The D gene is left open where the match is weak. Size values are once, few and many counts, or a class for expanded clones, and some rows have none.

V: TRBV6-5; J: TRBJ1-2; size: few; D: NA; CDR3: CASSRVGGSEDGYTF; DNA: TGTGCCAGCAGTCGAGTCGGGGGCTCAGAGGATGGCTACACCTTC
V: TRBV7-3; J: TRBJ1-1; size: NA; D: NA; CDR3: CASSLRGGGLNTEAFF; DNA: TGTGCCAGCAGCTTAAGAGGTGGGGGGTTGAACACTGAAGCTTTCTTT
V: TRBV11-2; J: TRBJ1-1; size: few; D: NA; CDR3: CASSLVWGGLGTEAFF; DNA: TGTGCCAGCAGCTTAGTGTGGGGGGGGCTAGGCACTGAAGCTTTCTTT
V: TRBV10-3; J: TRBJ1-4; size: medium-sized; D: TRBD1; CDR3: CAISPQGAPNEKLFF; DNA: TGTGCCATCAGTCCCCAGGGGGCACCTAATGAAAAACTGTTTTTT
V: TRBV24-1; J: TRBJ2-1; size: few; D: TRBD2; CDR3: CATSDAGTSAGEQFF; DNA: TGTGCCACCAGTGATGCCGGGACTAGCGCCGGTGAGCAGTTCTTC
V: TRBV6-2/TRBV6-3; J: TRBJ2-1; size: NA; D: TRBD2; CDR3: CASRKPGTSGGISLDEQFF; DNA: TGTGCCAGCAGGAAACCCGGGACTAGCGGGGGGATTTCATTGGATGAGCAGTTCTTC
V: TRBV6-2/TRBV6-3; J: TRBJ1-3; size: medium-sized; D: NA; CDR3: CASSYSEGNTIYF; DNA: TGTGCCAGCAGTTACTCAGAGGGGAACACCATATATTTT
V: TRBV18; J: TRBJ1-5; size: few; D: NA; CDR3: CASSPQGRDQPQHF; DNA: TGTGCCAGCTCACCACAGGGAAGGGATCAGCCCCAGCATTTT
V: TRBV27; J: TRBJ1-1; size: NA; D: NA; CDR3: CASNKGRPWNTEAFF; DNA: TGTGCCAGCAACAAAGGTCGCCCCTGGAACACTGAAGCTTTCTTT
V: TRBV5-4; J: TRBJ2-1; size: NA; D: NA; CDR3: CASSWRRGLGSYNEQFF; DNA: TGTGCCAGCAGCTGGAGGCGGGGGCTTGGGTCCTACAATGAGCAGTTCTTC
V: TRBV18; J: TRBJ2-5; size: medium-sized; D: TRBD2; CDR3: CASSPRTSGSGETQYF; DNA: TGTGCCAGCTCACCCCGGACTAGCGGGAGTGGTGAGACCCAGTACTTC
V: TRBV20-1; J: TRBJ1-2; size: NA; D: NA; CDR3: CSARAVRAGYGYTF; DNA: TGCAGTGCTAGAGCCGTGAGGGCAGGCTATGGCTACACCTTC
V: TRBV6-5; J: TRBJ1-1; size: NA; D: NA; CDR3: CASILGGAKAFF; DNA: TGTGCCAGCATCCTAGGGGGGGCCAAAGCTTTCTTT
V: TRBV18; J: TRBJ1-2; size: medium-sized; D: TRBD1; CDR3: CASSPGSGQGSYGYTF; DNA: TGTGCCAGCTCACCAGGGTCGGGACAGGGGAGTTATGGCTACACCTTC
V: TRBV6-5; J: TRBJ1-2; size: NA; D: NA; CDR3: CASSYRRENYGYTF; DNA: TGTGCCAGCAGTTACCGGCGGGAGAACTATGGCTACACCTTC
V: TRBV5-6; J: TRBJ1-3; size: NA; D: NA; CDR3: CASSLVGPGNTIYF; DNA: TGTGCCAGCAGCTTGGTGGGGCCTGGAAACACCATATATTTT
V: TRBV18; J: TRBJ1-6; size: medium-sized; D: NA; CDR3: CASSPGGADSPLHF; DNA: TGTGCCAGCTCACCAGGTGGTGCGGATTCACCCCTCCACTTT
V: TRBV5-4; J: TRBJ1-1; size: medium-sized; D: NA; CDR3: CASSVIGMGGVNTEAFF; DNA: TGTGCCAGCAGCGTGATTGGCATGGGGGGCGTGAACACTGAAGCTTTCTTT
V: TRBV18; J: TRBJ2-1; size: few; D: NA; CDR3: CASSPLLTEQFF; DNA: TGTGCCAGCTCACCATTGCTCACAGAGCAGTTCTTC
V: TRBV6-6; J: TRBJ1-1; size: NA; D: NA; CDR3: CASRTGSKRMNTEAFF; DNA: TGTGCCAGCAGGACAGGATCAAAAAGGATGAACACTGAAGCTTTCTTT
V: TRBV7-9; J: TRBJ2-1; size: few; D: TRBD2; CDR3: CASSQSLAGAYNEQFF; DNA: TGTGCCAGCAGCCAATCACTAGCGGGAGCCTACAATGAGCAGTTCTTC
V: TRBV19; J: TRBJ1-1; size: NA; D: TRBD1; CDR3: CASSIGEGADTEAFF; DNA: TGTGCCAGTAGTATAGGGGAGGGGGCGGACACTGAAGCTTTCTTT
V: TRBV7-9; J: TRBJ1-6; size: NA; D: NA; CDR3: CASSLNSRSSYNSPLHF; DNA: TGTGCCAGCAGCTTAAACTCCCGGAGCTCCTATAATTCACCCCTCCACTTT
V: TRBV7-2; J: TRBJ1-3; size: NA; D: NA; CDR3: CASSFAGSSGNTINF; DNA: TGTGCCAGCAGCTTCGCAGGGTCCTCTGGAAACACCATAAATTTT
V: TRBV7-2; J: TRBJ2-2; size: NA; D: NA; CDR3: CASSLRANTGELFF; DNA: TGTGCCAGCAGCTTACGGGCGAACACCGGGGAGCTGTTTTTT
V: TRBV10-3; J: TRBJ1-6; size: medium-sized; D: NA; CDR3: CAIRSRERNSPLHF; DNA: TGTGCCATCAGATCCAGGGAACGTAATTCACCCCTCCACTTT
V: TRBV6-1; J: TRBJ2-7; size: NA; D: NA; CDR3: CASSSTIRRNSYEQYF; DNA: TGTGCCAGCAGCTCAACTATTCGACGCAACTCCTACGAGCAGTACTTC
V: TRBV6-1; J: TRBJ1-5; size: NA; D: NA; CDR3: CASSEAEGTAYSNQPQHF; DNA: TGTGCCAGCAGTGAAGCGGAAGGAACTGCCTATAGCAATCAGCCCCAGCATTTT
V: TRBV7-9; J: TRBJ2-7; size: few; D: NA; CDR3: CASRHTFQRDYEQYF; DNA: TGTGCCAGCAGGCATACTTTCCAAAGAGACTACGAGCAGTACTTC
V: TRBV7-9; J: TRBJ1-2; size: many; D: NA; CDR3: CASSRQSKIGYTF; DNA: TGTGCCAGCAGCCGGCAGTCGAAGATCGGCTACACCTTC